A single sample gave rise to the 9 T cell receptor beta chains below, sequenced in a study of T cells in tuberculosis. TCRdb's copy holds only in-frame clones and misses some; the assay was immunoSEQ multiplex PCR. The sample lists roughly 30,000 clones; approximately 91% were seen once. The sample taken for sequencing was PBMCs. The receptors come from a donor aged 10-29 years with latent tuberculosis or without tuberculosis infection.

This clone was seen once. The rearrangement uses TRBV9 and TRBJ1-1; TRBD1 aligns across 7 bases. The germline gives CDR1 SGDLS, CDR2 YYNGEE. This CDR3 has 16 amino acids. V was pared by 4 bases and J by 6 bases, with 15 bases of the junction left unmatched. CDR3: CASSLTQGLHGAEAFF. For the CDR3, the DNA is TGTGCCAGCAGCCTAACACAGGGGCTACACGGCGCTGAAGCTTTCTTT.

The chain recombines TRBV7-9 with TRBJ1-6; unclear D gene. The CDR3 length is 14 residues. Germline-derived CDR1 and CDR2 are SEHNR and FQNEAQ (reference sequence). Trimming removed 5 bases from V and 9 bases from J, with 14 bases in between. CDR3 nucleotide sequence: TGTGCCAGCAGCCCATTACTAGGAGGTTCACCCCTCCACTTT. It translates to CASSPLLGGSPLHF.

This clone was seen a handful of times. The V call is TRBV28, the J call TRBJ1-5; a possible D gene is TRBD1 (6 bases). Deletions cut 3 bases from V and 4 bases from J, with 13 bases between. The CDR3 runs 15 residues. CDR1 is MDHEN and CDR2 is SYDVKM in the germline V gene. The DNA for the CDR3 is TGTGCCAGCAGTTTTAGGGGGGGCCCAAATCAGCCCCAGCATTTT. Protein sequence: CASSFRGGPNQPQHF.

The chain has TRBV5-4 and TRBJ2-3; TRBD2 agrees at 8 bases. The trim removed 4 bases at V and 7 bases at J, leaving 11 bases unmatched. Germline CDR1 reads SGHNT; CDR2 reads YYREEE (reference sequence). This CDR3 region has 15 residues. The CDR3 DNA is TGTGCCAGCAGCCAGCGGGAGAAGGGGTGGAATACGCAGTATTTT. Encoded protein: CASSQREKGWNTQYF.

The chain links TRBV28 to TRBJ2-7; TRBD1 matches 9 bases. The length of the CDR3 is 14 residues. V was pared by 5 bases and J by 7 bases, with 9 bases of the junction left unmatched. CDR1 and CDR2 (germline): MDHEN, SYDVKM. This CDR3 is CASSPWTGAGEQYF. Written as DNA, the CDR3 is TGTGCCAGCAGTCCCTGGACAGGGGCAGGGGAGCAGTACTTC.

The gene calls are TRBV28 and TRBJ2-5; 11 bases fit TRBD1. Germline V CDR1 and CDR2: MDHEN, SYDVKM. The CDR3 loop spans 18 amino acids. With 5 bases clipped from V and 3 bases from J, the junction kept 14 bases outside the gene matches. The CDR3 sequence is CASSLQLSDRGQEETQYF. In nucleotides, the CDR3 is TGTGCCAGCAGTCTCCAACTCTCGGACAGGGGGCAGGAAGAGACCCAGTACTTC.

The J gene is TRBJ2-5, the V gene TRBV7-9; 7 nucleotides match TRBD1. The CDR3 is 14 amino acids. V dropped 2 bases and J dropped 2; count of bases not matched to a gene: 2. The germline V gene has CDR1 SEHNR and CDR2 FQNEAQ (reference sequence). The CDR3 DNA is TGTGCCAGCAGCTTACCGGGACAGCAAGAGACCCAGTACTTC. Its protein product is CASSLPGQQETQYF.

V is TRBV5-8 and J is TRBJ1-1; possibly TRBD1 for D (5 bases). The CDR3 runs to 15 residues. Germline loops: CDR1 SGHTS, CDR2 YDEGEE. The V end lost 1 base, the J end lost 0 bases, and 10 bases lay between the germline ends. In DNA form, the CDR3 reads TGTGCCAGCAGCTTGCCAGGGTGGTTGAACACTGAAGCTTTCTTT. This codes for CASSLPGWLNTEAFF.

V gene TRBV5-6 combines with J gene TRBJ2-7; D gene unclear. The CDR3 consists of 13 residues. V dropped 1 base and J dropped 4 bases, with 9 bases sitting between them. From germline, CDR1 is SGHDT and CDR2 YYEEEE. The CDR3 bases are TGTGCCAGCAGCTTGAAAGCGACGTACGAGCAGTACTTC. This translates into CASSLKATYEQYF.